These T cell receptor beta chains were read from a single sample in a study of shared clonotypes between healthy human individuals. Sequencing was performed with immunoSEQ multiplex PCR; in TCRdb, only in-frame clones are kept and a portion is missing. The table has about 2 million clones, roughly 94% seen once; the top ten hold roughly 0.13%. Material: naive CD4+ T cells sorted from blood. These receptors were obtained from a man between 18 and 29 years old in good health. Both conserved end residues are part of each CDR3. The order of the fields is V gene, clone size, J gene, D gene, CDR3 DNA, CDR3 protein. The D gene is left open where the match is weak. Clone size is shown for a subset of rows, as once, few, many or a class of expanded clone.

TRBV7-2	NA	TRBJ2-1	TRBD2	TGTGCCAGCAGCAGGACTAGCGGGAGCTCCTACAATGAGCAGTTCTTC	CASSRTSGSSYNEQFF
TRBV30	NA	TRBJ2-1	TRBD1	TGTGCCTGGGGGAGTGAGGGGGCATCCTACAATGAGCAGTTCTTC	CAWGSEGASYNEQFF
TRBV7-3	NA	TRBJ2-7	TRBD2	TGTGCCAGCAGCTTCGGGGGCGCGGGAGGTCACGAGCAGTACTTC	CASSFGGAGGHEQYF
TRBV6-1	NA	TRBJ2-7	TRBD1	TGTGCCAGCGACCTCGAAGGACAGGGGTTCAACGAGCAGTACTTC	CASDLEGQGFNEQYF
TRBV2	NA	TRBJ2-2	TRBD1	TGTGCCAGCAGTGGACAGGGAGCCGGGGAGCTGTTTTTT	CASSGQGAGELFF
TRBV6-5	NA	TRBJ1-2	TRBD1	TGTGCCAGCAGCAGGACAGGGGCGTTTGGCTACACCTTC	CASSRTGAFGYTF
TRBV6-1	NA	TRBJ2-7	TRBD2	TGTGCCAGCACACGGACGGGGGGGCAGTACGAGCAGTACTTC	CASTRTGGQYEQYF
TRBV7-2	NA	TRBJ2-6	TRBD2	TGTGCCAGCAGCTTAGCTGCACTAGCGGGAAGTGGGGCCAACGTCCTGACTTTC	CASSLAALAGSGANVLTF
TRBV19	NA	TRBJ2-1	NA	TGTGCCAGTAGTATCAATCGCGGGATACGGGATGAGCAGTTCTTC	CASSINRGIRDEQFF
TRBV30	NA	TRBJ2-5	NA	TGTGCCTGGAGTAGAGGAGGGGCGGGAGAGACCCAGTACTTC	CAWSRGGAGETQYF
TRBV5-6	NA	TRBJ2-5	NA	TGTGCCAGCAGCTTAGCTGAGACCCAGTACTTC	CASSLAETQYF
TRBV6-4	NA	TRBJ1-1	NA	TGTGCCAGCAGTGCACAGGAGAACACTGAAGCTTTCTTT	CASSAQENTEAFF
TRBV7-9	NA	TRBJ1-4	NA	TGTGCCAGCAGCTGGGGGATTAATGAAAAACTGTTTTTT	CASSWGINEKLFF
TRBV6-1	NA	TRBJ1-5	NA	TGTGCCAGCAGTGAAGCTACCCGTCCCCAGCATTTT	CASSEATRPQHF
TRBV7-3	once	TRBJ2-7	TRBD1	TGTGCCAGCAGCCCGGGGACAGGGAACTACGAGCAGTACTTC	CASSPGTGNYEQYF
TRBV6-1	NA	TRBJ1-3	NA	TGTGCCAGCAGTGAACAGGGCACTGGAAACACCATATATTTT	CASSEQGTGNTIYF
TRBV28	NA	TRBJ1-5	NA	TGTGCCAGCAGTTTAGCCCAGGTCCTCGATCAGCCCCAGCATTTT	CASSLAQVLDQPQHF
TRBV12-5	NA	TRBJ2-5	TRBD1	TGTGCTAGTGGTTTGTCAGGGGGCCCTCATACGGCCTACTTC	CASGLSGGPHTAYF
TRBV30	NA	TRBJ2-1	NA	TGTGCCCTTACGAAGGGGCCGGCGGGGTACAATGAGCAGTTCTTC	CALTKGPAGYNEQFF
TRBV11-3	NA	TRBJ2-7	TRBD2	TGTGCCAGCAGCTTAGGGGGCGGGGGACCGGGCGACGAGCAGTACTTC	CASSLGGGGPGDEQYF
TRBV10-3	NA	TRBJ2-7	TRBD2	TGTGCCATCAGTGAGTCGCCGCCGGCTAGCGGGACCTACGAGCAGTACTTC	CAISESPPASGTYEQYF
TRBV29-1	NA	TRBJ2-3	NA	TGCAGCGTCCCCAGGGGGGGGAGCACAGATACGCAGTATTTT	CSVPRGGSTDTQYF
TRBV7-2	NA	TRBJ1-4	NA	TGTGCCAGCAGCCGGGGGGATGCAACTAATGAAAAACTGTTTTTT	CASSRGDATNEKLFF
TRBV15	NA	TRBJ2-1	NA	TGTGCCACCACAGGGGGACTAGAGGGCTACAATGAGCAGTTCTTC	CATTGGLEGYNEQFF
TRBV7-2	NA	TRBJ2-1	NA	TGTGCCAGCAGCAGGGGCGGGACCGGCACTTACAATGAGCAGTTCTTC	CASSRGGTGTYNEQFF
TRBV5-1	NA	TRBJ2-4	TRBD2	TGCGCCAGCAGCGACTTTAGCGGCGGGAGTGGAGCCAAAAACATTCAGTACTTC	CASSDFSGGSGAKNIQYF
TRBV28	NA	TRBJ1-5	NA	TGTGCCAGCAGTACAGACGGGGGCGGCAATCAGCCCCAGCATTTT	CASSTDGGGNQPQHF
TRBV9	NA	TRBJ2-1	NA	TGTGCCAGCAATGCGGGACTCGGCCGCAATGAGCAGTTCTTC	CASNAGLGRNEQFF
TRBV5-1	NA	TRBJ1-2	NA	TGCGCCAGCAGCTCCCCCCGGTCCGGGGGCGGCTACACCTTC	CASSSPRSGGGYTF
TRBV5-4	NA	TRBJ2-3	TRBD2	TGTGCCAGCAGCTTAACGGGAGGGGGCACAGATACGCAGTATTTT	CASSLTGGGTDTQYF
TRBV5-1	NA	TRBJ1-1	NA	TGCGCCAGCAGCTTGACTAACATTGGGAGTACTGAAGCTTTCTTT	CASSLTNIGSTEAFF
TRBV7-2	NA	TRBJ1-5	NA	TGTGCCAGCAGCTTATCAGAGGTCCAGCCCCAGCATTTT	CASSLSEVQPQHF
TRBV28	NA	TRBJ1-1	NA	TGTGCCAGCACCGGGTACCATTTGAACACTGAAGCTTTCTTT	CASTGYHLNTEAFF
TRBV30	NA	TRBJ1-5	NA	TGTGCCTGGGGAGCCGGGTTACGGCCCCAGCATTTT	CAWGAGLRPQHF
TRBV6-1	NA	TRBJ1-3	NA	TGTGCCAGCAGCCTACAGGTCCTATCTGGAAACACCATATATTTT	CASSLQVLSGNTIYF
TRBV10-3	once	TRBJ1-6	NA	TGTGCCATCAGTGAGCGGGTAAATAATTCACCCCTCCACTTT	CAISERVNNSPLHF
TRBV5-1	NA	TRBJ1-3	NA	TGCGCCAGCAGTCCAAGCGGGCCTACCTCTGGAAACACCATATATTTT	CASSPSGPTSGNTIYF
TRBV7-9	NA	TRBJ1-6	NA	TGTGCCAGCCAGCGCCAAACAGACTCCTATAATTCACCCCTCCACTTT	CASQRQTDSYNSPLHF
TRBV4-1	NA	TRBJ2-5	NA	TGCGCCAGCAGCCAACGGGTCTTCCAAGAGACCCAGTACTTC	CASSQRVFQETQYF
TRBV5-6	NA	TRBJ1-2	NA	TGTGCCAGCAGCTTGAAGGGGGGCGCAGGCTACACCTTC	CASSLKGGAGYTF
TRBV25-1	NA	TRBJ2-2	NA	TGTGCCAGTTCCGGGGGTCCGAACACCGGGGAGCTGTTTTTT	CASSGGPNTGELFF
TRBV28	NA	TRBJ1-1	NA	TGTGCCAGTCCGAAGGGAACTGAAGCTTTCTTT	CASPKGTEAFF
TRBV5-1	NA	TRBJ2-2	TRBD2	TGCGCCAGCAGCACCGGACTAGCGGTTAACACCGGGGAGCTGTTTTTT	CASSTGLAVNTGELFF
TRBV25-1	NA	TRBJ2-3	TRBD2	TGTGCCAGCAGTATCATGGGGGGGGATACGCAGTATTTT	CASSIMGGDTQYF
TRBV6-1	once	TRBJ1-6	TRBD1	TGTGCCAGCAGTGAACGCTTGGGACAGTATTCACCCCTCCACTTT	CASSERLGQYSPLHF
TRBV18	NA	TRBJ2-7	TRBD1	TGTGCCAGCTCACCGGCGACAGGGACCTACGAGCAGTACTTC	CASSPATGTYEQYF
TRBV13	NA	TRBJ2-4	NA	TGTGCCAGCAGCTTAGTTGTGGGAGGGCCGAGGGGGGCCAAAAACATTCAGTACTTC	CASSLVVGGPRGAKNIQYF
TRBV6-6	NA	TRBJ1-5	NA	TGTGCCAGCAGTTACGGGGGGCAGCCCCAGCATTTT	CASSYGGQPQHF
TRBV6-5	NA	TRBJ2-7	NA	TGTGCCAGCAGTTACGTTCCGGGGCCCTACGAGCAGTACTTC	CASSYVPGPYEQYF
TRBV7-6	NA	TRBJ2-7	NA	TGTGCCAGCAGCTCTGAGGACGAGCAGTACTTC	CASSSEDEQYF
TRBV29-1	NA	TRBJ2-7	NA	TGCAGCGGGATCGGGCGAAAAGAGCAGTACTTC	CSGIGRKEQYF
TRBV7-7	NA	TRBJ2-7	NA	TGTGCTAGCAGCTTCATATCCGGAGGACCCCCCTACGAGCAGTACTTC	CASSFISGGPPYEQYF
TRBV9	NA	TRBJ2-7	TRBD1	TGTGCCAGCAGCGTGACAGGGATGTTCGACGAGCAGTACTTC	CASSVTGMFDEQYF
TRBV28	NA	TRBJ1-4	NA	TGTGCCAGCAGTTTAGGGGGCTTTGGGGAAAAACTGTTTTTT	CASSLGGFGEKLFF
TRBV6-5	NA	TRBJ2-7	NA	TGTGCCAGCAGTTACTCTACGCGTCGAAGCTCCTACGAGCAGTACTTC	CASSYSTRRSSYEQYF